One and the same sample provided the 11 T cell receptor beta chains below, sequenced in a study of T cells expressing NK-cell markers. TCRdb re-called the 5' RACE reads and catalogs CDR3 proteins one per entry, DNA excluded. In all, the sample yields some 120,000 distinct CDR3 sequences. Sequences were obtained from blood T cells: a sorted CD56 or NKG2C T cell subset, CD4+ or CD8+ T cells, or bulk PBMC T cells (not recorded which). The origin of the receptors is a woman aged 18-69 years in good health.

This rearrangement joins TRBV19 to TRBJ2-3; without DNA, the TCRdb call of TRBD2 cannot be checked. The CDR3 sequence is 14 residues long. Germline lookup yields CDR1 LNHDA and CDR2 SQIVND (reference sequence). The CDR3 is CASSIRGTPDTQYF.

The chain carries TRBV4-3 and TRBJ2-3; without DNA, the TCRdb call of TRBD2 cannot be checked. The CDR3 is 19 residues long. Germline V gene data show CDR1 as LGHNA and CDR2 as YSLEER. CDR3 residues: CASSQEGLAGGPETDTQYF.

The gene calls are TRBV28 and TRBJ2-1; TCRdb lists TRBD2, though no DNA is available to test this call. Germline lookup yields CDR1 MDHEN and CDR2 SYDVKM. This CDR3 is built from 17 residues. CDR3 in amino acids: CASSFQPGTSADNEQFF. The entire variable domain, with the rest obtained from reference TRBV28 and TRBJ2-1, is as follows: DVKVTQSSRYLVKRTGEKVFLECVQDMDHENMFWYRQDPGLGLRLIYFSYDVKMKEKGDIPEGYSVSREKKERFSLILESASTNQTSMYLCASSFQPGTSADNEQFFGPGTRLTVL.

The chain couples TRBV28 to TRBJ1-6; TCRdb's D call of TRBD1 is untestable without DNA. The CDR3 is 13 residues long. Germline CDR1 and CDR2: MDHEN and SYDVKM. The CDR3 here is CASTWTDNSPLHF. Using reference TRBV28 and TRBJ1-6 for the parts outside the CDR3, the full variable domain is DVKVTQSSRYLVKRTGEKVFLECVQDMDHENMFWYRQDPGLGLRLIYFSYDVKMKEKGDIPEGYSVSREKKERFSLILESASTNQTSMYLCASTWTDNSPLHFGNGTRLTVT.

The rearrangement uses TRBV29-1 and TRBJ2-1; as DNA is missing, the TRBD2 call by TCRdb cannot be tested. Germline V gene sequence: CDR1 SQVTM, CDR2 ANQGSEA. The CDR3 spans 16 residues. The CDR3 loop reads CSVVGTGLSRDNEQFF.

V usage is TRBV5-1 and J usage is TRBJ2-2. Germline assignment: CDR1 SGHRS and CDR2 YFSETQ. There are 15 residues in the CDR3. CDR3 loop: CASSSQDSNTGELFF.

V and J are TRBV6-5 and TRBJ1-2; the D gene TCRdb calls, TRBD1, cannot be checked with no DNA. Germline V lookup: CDR1 MNHEY, CDR2 SVGAGI. CDR3 size: 14 residues. The CDR3 reads CASSYSPGDYGYTF.

The rearrangement uses TRBV12-3 or TRBV12-4 and TRBJ1-1. This CDR3 comprises 14 residues. CDR3 protein: CASSLLGGFTEAFF.

CDR3: CATWAGPNTEAFF. The chain uses TRBV27 and TRBJ1-1. The CDR3 totals 13 residues. CDR1 and CDR2 (germline): MNHEY, SMNVEV (reference sequence).

The chain couples TRBV14 to TRBJ2-2; TCRdb calls TRBD1, which cannot be checked without DNA. CDR3 length equals 15 residues. In germline, CDR1 is SGHDN, CDR2 FVKESK. The CDR3 protein is CASSQSGQITGELFF.

The rearrangement links TRBV27 to TRBJ2-1; TCRdb picks TRBD2, but there is no DNA to check that call. The CDR3 contains 18 residues. Germline values: CDR1 MNHEY, CDR2 SMNVEV (reference sequence). The CDR3 loop reads CASSLSLAGGPIYNEQFF.